This T cell receptor (beta chain) was obtained from a study of shared clonotypes between healthy human individuals. With regard to this clone: Antigen: not known.

Donors, without exception, were Caucasian adults residing in Nashville, Tennessee. Overall study results and limits: Inspection by rarefaction showed sorted-subset sequencing to be incomplete despite large depth. Naive subsets generally had larger estimated richness than memory subsets. All-four-donor shared clonotypes had higher generation probabilities than non-shared clonotypes did.

This table comes from immunoSEQ multiplex PCR, and its TCRdb copy is limited to in-frame clones, with some not included. This table has some 1.5 million clones, 95% to 99% appearing once. In germline, CDR1 is SGDLS, CDR2 YYNGEE. The CDR3 is 12 residues long. Deletions cut 4 bases from V and 15 bases from J, with 17 bases between. The sequence was collected from a man between 25 and 39 years old in good health. Sequenced sample: naive CD4+ T cells sorted from blood. Subset here: CD45RA+ positively selected. This chain uses TRBV9 with TRBJ2-1; D unresolved. The CDR3 DNA reads as TGTGCCAGCAGCAACCCCGACACTCTTCTGTTCTTC. Translated, it gives CASSNPDTLLFF.